The entry that follows covers one T cell receptor (beta chain) sequence. Enrollees, about 18 to 89 years old, lived in fewer than 25 US areas. Generated by immunoSEQ multiplex PCR, the TCRdb table keeps only in-frame clones and is missing some. Here the sample spans about 150,000 clones, roughly nine tenths being singletons. The sample belongs to a study of blood T cell repertoires in COVID-19. Germline CDR1 is LNHDA and CDR2 is SQIVND (reference sequence). The CDR3 covers 15 residues. V was cut by 3 bases and J by 7 bases, with 16 bases left in between. The clonotype comes from a woman aged 40-49 years who had been exposed to COVID-19. J is TRBJ1-5 and V is TRBV19; D gene unclear. The sequencing input was PBMCs or T cells enriched from blood (not recorded which). The CDR3 sequence is CASSINRPGRQPQHF. The CDR3 region has the DNA TGTGCCAGTAGTATCAATCGCCCGGGGAGACAGCCCCAGCATTTT.